The rows below give T cell receptor beta chains drawn from one sample of a study of blood T cell repertoires in COVID-19. Assay: immunoSEQ multiplex PCR; the TCRdb copy retains only in-frame clones and omits some. This table has about 190,000 clones, roughly 87% appearing once. Sequenced sample: peripheral blood. These receptors were obtained from a woman aged 60-75 years with COVID-19, enrolled during active disease. CDR3s leave out the opening cysteine and the closing phenylalanine or tryptophan. A D gene is named only where the DNA matches it firmly.

j_call v_call d_call cdr3_aa
TRBJ1-5 TRBV9 . ASSPQAESLGPQH
TRBJ2-7 TRBV20-1 . SASGQPYEQY
TRBJ1-1 TRBV7-2 . ASSLGLQNTEAF
TRBJ1-2 TRBV4-2 TRBD1 ASSQDTGGDYGYT
TRBJ2-2 TRBV27 TRBD1 ASSYPGQGRVGELF
TRBJ1-5 TRBV21-1 . ASSNDRGLNQPQH
TRBJ2-5 TRBV6-2/TRBV6-3 TRBD2 ASIPGLAGPETQY
TRBJ1-2 TRBV5-6 TRBD1 ASTRMGTAPWGYGYT
TRBJ2-3 TRBV7-3 . ASSLGTSADTQY
TRBJ1-5 TRBV6-6 . ASSYSSQVSNQPQH
TRBJ1-2 TRBV5-5 TRBD1 ASSLAPSRTGSDGYT
TRBJ1-3 TRBV3-1/TRBV3-2 . ASSQGRSLSGNTIY
TRBJ2-1 TRBV19 . ASSPQGYNEQF
TRBJ1-4 TRBV7-2 . ASSLVRGTLNEKLF
TRBJ2-1 TRBV5-1 TRBD1 ASSQARDRGKQF
TRBJ1-2 TRBV19 . ASSMARGGSGYT
TRBJ2-3 TRBV2 . ASSGQISTDTQY
TRBJ2-3 TRBV1 . TSSQQGTSGLSDTQY
TRBJ1-5 TRBV19 TRBD1 ASTTTGVSNQPQH
TRBJ1-1 TRBV28 . ASSLLQGVEAF
TRBJ1-5 TRBV6-5 . ASTPEAGYQPQH
TRBJ1-4 TRBV19 . ASHGGGGEKLF
TRBJ2-3 TRBV5-1 . ASSLEPRSTDTQY
TRBJ2-5 TRBV2 TRBD1 ASSLRQGETQY
TRBJ1-5 TRBV2 . ASSGINQPQH
TRBJ2-1 TRBV5-4 TRBD1 ASSWGDRGKNEQF
TRBJ2-5 TRBV3-1/TRBV3-2 . ASSDTGVPQETQY
TRBJ2-5 TRBV4-3 . ASSQVRFGQQETQY
TRBJ1-2 TRBV5-8 TRBD1 ASSSTGGYGYT
TRBJ1-6 TRBV12-3/TRBV12-4 TRBD1 ASSGQGNSPLH
TRBJ2-2 TRBV5-1 . ASSLTPGEPANTGELF
TRBJ2-5 TRBV12-3/TRBV12-4 . ASSPRGTETQY
TRBJ1-2 TRBV6-5 TRBD1 ASTQGSNYGYT
TRBJ2-1 TRBV7-9 TRBD2 ASSSRLAASREQF
TRBJ1-6 TRBV2 . ASSEGVPGAGRGTLH
TRBJ1-1 TRBV3-1/TRBV3-2 . ASSQGQGNTEAF
TRBJ2-1 TRBV3-1/TRBV3-2 TRBD1 ASSQVAGTGNNEQF
TRBJ1-3 TRBV10-1 TRBD1 ASSDNSGQGFSPGNTIY
TRBJ2-3 TRBV24-1 TRBD1 ATSETGGTDTQY
TRBJ2-2 TRBV11-2 TRBD1 ASTLLGTGGTGELF
TRBJ2-4 TRBV19 . ASNQVGDKNIQY
TRBJ1-3 TRBV5-1 TRBD1 ASSLASQGVAGNTIY
TRBJ2-2 TRBV9 . ASSKRLVSANTGELF
TRBJ2-5 TRBV4-3 TRBD2 ASSRQLAGGGETQY
TRBJ1-1 TRBV19 . ASSVNPQGENTEAF
TRBJ1-5 TRBV5-8 . ASSSQGIRNQPQH
TRBJ2-1 TRBV29-1 TRBD2 SASKAGLASSYNEQF
TRBJ2-3 TRBV19 . ASSIRSQGTQY
TRBJ1-2 TRBV15 . ATSSTGNYGYT
TRBJ1-4 TRBV7-6 . ASSLEVGVLNEKLF
TRBJ2-7 TRBV11-2 . ASNEGTLSYEQY
TRBJ2-5 TRBV7-8 . ASSLARTLRAQY
TRBJ1-1 TRBV5-1 . ASSLNVGGDTEAF
TRBJ1-1 TRBV28 . ASSLGQVDTEAF
TRBJ1-5 TRBV19 . ASHGGTPNQPQH